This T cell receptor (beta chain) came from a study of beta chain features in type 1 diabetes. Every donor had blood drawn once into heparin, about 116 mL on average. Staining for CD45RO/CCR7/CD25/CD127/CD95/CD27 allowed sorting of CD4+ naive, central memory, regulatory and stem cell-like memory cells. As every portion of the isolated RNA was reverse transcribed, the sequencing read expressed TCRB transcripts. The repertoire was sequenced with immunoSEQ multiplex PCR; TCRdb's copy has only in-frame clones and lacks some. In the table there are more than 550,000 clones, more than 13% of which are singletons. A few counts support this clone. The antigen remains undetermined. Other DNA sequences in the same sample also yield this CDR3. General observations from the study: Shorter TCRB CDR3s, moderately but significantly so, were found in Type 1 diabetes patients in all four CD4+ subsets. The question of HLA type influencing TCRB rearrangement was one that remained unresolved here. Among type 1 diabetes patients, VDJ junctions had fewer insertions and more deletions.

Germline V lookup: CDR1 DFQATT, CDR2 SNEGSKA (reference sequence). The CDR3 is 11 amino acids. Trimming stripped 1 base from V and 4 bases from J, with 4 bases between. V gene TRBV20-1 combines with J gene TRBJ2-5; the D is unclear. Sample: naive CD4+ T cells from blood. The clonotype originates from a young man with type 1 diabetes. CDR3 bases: TGCAGTGCTAGAGGACTAGAGACCCAGTACTTC. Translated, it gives CSARGLETQYF.